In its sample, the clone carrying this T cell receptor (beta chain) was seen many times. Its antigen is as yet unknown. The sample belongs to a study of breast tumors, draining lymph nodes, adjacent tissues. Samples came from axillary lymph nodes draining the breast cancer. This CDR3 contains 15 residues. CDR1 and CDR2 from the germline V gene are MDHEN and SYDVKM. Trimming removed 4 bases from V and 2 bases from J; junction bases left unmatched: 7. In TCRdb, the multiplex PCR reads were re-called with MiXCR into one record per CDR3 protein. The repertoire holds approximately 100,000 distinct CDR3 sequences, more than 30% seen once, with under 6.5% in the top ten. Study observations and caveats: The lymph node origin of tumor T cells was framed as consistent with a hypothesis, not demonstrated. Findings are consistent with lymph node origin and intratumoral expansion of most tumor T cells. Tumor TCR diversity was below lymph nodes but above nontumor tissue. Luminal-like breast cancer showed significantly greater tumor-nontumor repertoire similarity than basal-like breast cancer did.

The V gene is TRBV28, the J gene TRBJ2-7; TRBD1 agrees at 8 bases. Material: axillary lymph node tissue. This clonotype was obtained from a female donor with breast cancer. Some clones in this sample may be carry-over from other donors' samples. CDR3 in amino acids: CASSSLDRGAYEQYF. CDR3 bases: TGTGCCAGCAGTTCTCTTGACAGGGGCGCCTACGAGCAGTACTTC. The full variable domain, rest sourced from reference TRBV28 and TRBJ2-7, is DVKVTQSSRYLVKRTGEKVFLECVQDMDHENMFWYRQDPGLGLRLIYFSYDVKMKEKGDIPEGYSVSREKKERFSLILESASTNQTSMYLCASSSLDRGAYEQYFGPGTRLTVT.